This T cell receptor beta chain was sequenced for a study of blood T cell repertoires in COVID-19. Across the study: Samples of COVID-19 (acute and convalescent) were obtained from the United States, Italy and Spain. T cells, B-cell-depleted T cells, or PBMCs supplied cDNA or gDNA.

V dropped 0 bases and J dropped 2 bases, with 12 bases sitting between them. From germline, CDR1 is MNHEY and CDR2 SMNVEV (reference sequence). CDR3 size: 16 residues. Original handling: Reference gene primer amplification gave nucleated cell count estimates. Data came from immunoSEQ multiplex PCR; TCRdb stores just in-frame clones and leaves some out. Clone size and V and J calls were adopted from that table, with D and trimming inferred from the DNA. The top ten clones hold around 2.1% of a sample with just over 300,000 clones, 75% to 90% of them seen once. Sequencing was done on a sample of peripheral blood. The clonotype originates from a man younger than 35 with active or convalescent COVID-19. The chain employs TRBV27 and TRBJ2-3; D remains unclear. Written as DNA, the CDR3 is TGTGCCAGCAGTTTATCGCTTACAGAAGTCACAGATACGCAGTATTTT. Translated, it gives CASSLSLTEVTDTQYF.